Detailed here is one T cell receptor beta chain. Germline CDR1 reads MRHNA; CDR2 reads SNTAGT. Deletions cut 2 bases from V and 0 bases from J, with 11 bases between. The CDR3 length is 17 residues. This specimen belongs to a study of blood T cell repertoires in COVID-19. The assay was immunoSEQ multiplex PCR, and TCRdb's table has in-frame clones only and misses some. The data hold 300,000 to 500,000 clones, with roughly 90% observed a single time. The source material was PBMCs or T cells enriched from blood (not recorded which). The sequence derives from a woman aged 40 to 50 with acute COVID-19. This rearrangement joins TRBV6-4 to TRBJ1-6; no reliable D call. CDR3 DNA sequence: TGTGCCAGCAGTGACAGGCCAGCGAGCTCCTATAATTCACCCCTCCACTTT. Amino acid sequence: CASSDRPASSYNSPLHF.